This T cell receptor beta chain was identified in a study of cytomegalovirus exposure and HLA in healthy donors. The primer mix had 60 Vbeta and 13 Jbeta primers. This table comes from immunoSEQ multiplex PCR, and its TCRdb copy is limited to in-frame clones, with some not included. Of roughly 200,000 clones detected, around a tenth appear once; the ten largest clones hold over 1%. This clone was seen only a few times. The target antigen is unknown. V lost 0 bases and J lost 0, with 19 bases in between. CDR1 SEHNR and CDR2 FQNEAQ come from the germline V gene (reference sequence). CDR3 size: 19 residues. Study findings and constraints: In a later analysis, at a false discovery rate of 0.05, over 15,000 TCR beta sequences were associated with HLA alleles. Specific recognition of CMV antigens was confirmed in vitro for a few chains (all CMV-associated).

The chain has TRBV7-9 and TRBJ2-3; no definite D call. This receptor was identified in a woman younger than 45 in good health and CMV-seropositive. What was sequenced was PBMCs. The chain's CDR3 is CASSLARVSDVTSTDTQYF. In DNA form, the CDR3 reads TGTGCCAGCAGCTTAGCTCGAGTCAGCGACGTTACTAGCACAGATACGCAGTATTTT.